These T cell receptor beta chains were read from a single sample in a study of T cell changes during pregnancy in multiple sclerosis. Generated by immunoSEQ multiplex PCR, the TCRdb table keeps only in-frame clones and is missing some. The sample lists about 42,000 clones, 80% to 85% occurring once. This material consisted of CD4+ T cells from peripheral blood mononuclear cells, taken before pregnancy. The receptors shown here come from a female donor with multiple sclerosis, enrolled in a pregnancy study. The CDR3 runs from the conserved cysteine through the conserved F or W. Fields, in order: clone size, D gene, J gene, V gene, CDR3 protein, CDR3 DNA. A D gene is named only where the DNA matches it firmly. Some rows mark clone size as missing; the rest say once, few, many or name a class of expanded clone.

>few|.|TRBJ1-5|TRBV7-9
CASSRLGEPQHF
TGTGCCAGCAGCCGGTTAGGGGAGCCCCAGCATTTT
>.|.|TRBJ1-3|TRBV5-1
CASSLVLQANSGNTIYF
TGCGCCAGCAGCTTGGTCTTACAGGCCAACTCTGGAAACACCATATATTTT
>.|.|TRBJ2-5|TRBV6-1
CASGGLGETQYF
TGTGCCAGCGGGGGCTTGGGAGAGACCCAGTACTTC
>.|TRBD2|TRBJ2-5|TRBV7-2
CASSAGLAGEAQYF
TGTGCCAGCAGCGCCGGACTAGCGGGAGAGGCCCAGTACTTC
>.|TRBD2|TRBJ2-3|TRBV30
CAWSGTSGKTDTQYF
TGTGCCTGGAGCGGGACTAGCGGGAAGACGGATACGCAGTATTTT
>.|.|TRBJ1-1|TRBV21-1
CASSKEEGYTEAFF
TGTGCCAGCAGCAAAGAGGAGGGATACACTGAAGCTTTCTTT
>.|TRBD1|TRBJ1-2|TRBV19
CASSTGQTFYGYTF
TGTGCCAGTAGCACGGGACAGACCTTCTATGGCTACACCTTC
>.|TRBD1|TRBJ1-3|TRBV11-2
CASSLGPYRGAGNTIYF
TGTGCCAGCAGCTTAGGCCCCTACAGGGGGGCTGGAAACACCATATATTTT
>.|.|TRBJ2-1|TRBV20-1
CSALLANEQFF
TGCAGTGCTCTCTTGGCCAATGAGCAGTTCTTC
>once|.|TRBJ2-7|TRBV5-1
CASRDGGGGYEQYF
TGCGCCAGCCGCGACGGGGGCGGGGGCTACGAGCAGTACTTC
>.|.|TRBJ1-1|TRBV10-3
CAISLRPLQDTEAFF
TGTGCCATCAGCCTAAGACCTCTACAGGACACTGAAGCTTTCTTT
>.|.|TRBJ2-7|TRBV2
CASSGLARGYEQYF
TGTGCCAGCAGTGGGTTGGCCCGGGGTTACGAGCAGTACTTC